This T cell receptor (beta chain) was sequenced for a study of T cell repertoires in cytomegalovirus infection. Looking at the study overall: Recently identified HLA-C-restricted CMV epitopes were used, and well-studied HLA-B-restricted CMV epitopes were used as well. TCR beta signatures that were public indicated CMV infection and matching HLA type.

Whole-study results and caveats: Cumulated frequencies of public TCR beta families served to identify carriers of CMV plus the relevant HLA. Predominance within the ex vivo response was attributable to HLA-C-restricted CMV-specific TCR beta clonotypes.

TCRdb ran MiXCR on the reads and lists one entry per CDR3 protein. The table lists about 830,000 distinct CDR3 sequences, approximately 32% of them singletons. Trimming removed 6 bases from V and 12 bases from J, with 9 bases in between. This CDR3 comprises 9 residues. CDR1 SQVTM and CDR2 ANQGSEA come from the germline V gene. Worth noting for this clonotype: Its antigen is undetermined.

The specimen comprised cultured CD8+ T cells from PBMCs, sampled from culture after CMV antigen stimulation. This chain links TRBV29-1 with TRBJ2-1; no definite D call. This clonotype was sampled from a human donor in good health (CMV status not recorded). Some clones in this sample may be carry-over from other donors' samples. CDR3 sequence (DNA): TGCAGCGTCACCGCACCGCAGTTCTTC. Its protein is CSVTAPQFF.